This TCR beta chain was captured in a study of cytomegalovirus exposure and HLA in healthy donors. General study points: A later analysis by the authors found several of the most significant clusters apparently linked to common viral pathogens.

CDR3 length: 13 amino acids. The V and J ends lost 5 bases and 6 bases respectively, with 14 bases between them. Per germline, CDR1 SGHNT and CDR2 YYREEE (reference sequence). This clone showed up just once. Its antigen is not identified. In the PCR, 60 Vbeta and 13 Jbeta primers were used. The repertoire was sequenced with immunoSEQ multiplex PCR; TCRdb's copy has only in-frame clones and lacks some. The sample comprises about 89,000 clones, around 85% of which are singletons, and 7.4% rests with the top ten. The source is a middle-aged man in good health and CMV-seropositive. Specimen: PBMCs. The chain carries TRBV5-4 and TRBJ1-2; perhaps TRBD1 as D (6 bases). CDR3 protein: CASSPVGTHGYTF. DNA of the CDR3: TGTGCCAGCAGTCCTGTGGGGACACATGGCTACACCTTC. Together with reference TRBV5-4 and TRBJ1-2, the CDR3 gives the full variable domain: ETGVTQSPTHLIKTRGQQVTLRCSSQSGHNTVSWYQQALGQGPQFIFQYYREEENGRGNFPPRFSGLQFPNYSSELNVNALELDDSALYLCASSPVGTHGYTFGSGTRLTVV.